Below, 13 T cell receptor beta chains from the same sample are listed, as sequenced in a study of T cells expressing NK-cell markers. TCRdb processed the 5' RACE reads again and assigns one entry to each CDR3 protein, with no DNA. The data include about 440,000 distinct CDR3 sequences; the top ten clones carry 7.3%. Sequencing input: blood T cells: a sorted CD56 or NKG2C T cell subset, CD4+ or CD8+ T cells, or bulk PBMC T cells (not recorded which). The receptors stem from a woman between 18 and 70 years old in good health.

The chain links TRBV14 to TRBJ1-1; TCRdb lists TRBD1, though no DNA is available to test this call. The germline gives CDR1 SGHDN, CDR2 FVKESK. CDR3 size: 14 residues. CDR3 residues: CASSHLGVNTEAFF.

The chain has TRBV29-1 and TRBJ2-1; no DNA is available, so the TRBD2 call from TCRdb remains unchecked. The CDR3 is made up of 14 amino acids. Germline-derived CDR1 and CDR2 are SQVTM and ANQGSEA. The CDR3 region is CSVEASGRRNEQFF.

The chain recombines TRBV9 with TRBJ2-1; without DNA, the TCRdb call of TRBD1 cannot be checked. This CDR3 has 14 residues. CDR1 is SGDLS, CDR2 YYNGEE, per germline. The CDR3 loop reads CASSPKGDRNEQFF.

V and J are TRBV24-1 and TRBJ1-2; TCRdb reports TRBD1, a call that lacks DNA to check it against. This CDR3 is built from 16 residues. The germline CDR1 and CDR2 sequences are KGHDR and SFDVKD. CDR3: CATSDFRQGFIYGYTF.

The chain recombines TRBV20-1 with TRBJ2-1. Germline V gene data show CDR1 as DFQATT and CDR2 as SNEGSKA (reference sequence). The CDR3 loop spans 11 amino acids. The chain's CDR3 is CSARATNEQFF.

The chain employs TRBV7-3 and TRBJ1-5; TCRdb selects TRBD1, and the lack of DNA leaves this call unchecked. The CDR3 loop spans 13 amino acids. Germline V gene data show CDR1 as SGHTA and CDR2 as FQGTGA. CDR3 amino acids: CASSLGHLQPQHF.

The chain recombines TRBV12-3 or TRBV12-4 with TRBJ2-5; the TCRdb call, TRBD1, lacks DNA for checking. The CDR3 runs to 12 residues. The CDR3 region is CASKGGVKTQYF.

V and J are TRBV11-2 and TRBJ2-7. The CDR3 is made up of 15 amino acids. Germline V gene lookup returns CDR1 SGHAT and CDR2 FQNNGV. The CDR3 loop reads CASSFFPSSSYEQYF.

This chain links TRBV19 with TRBJ1-2; the TCRdb call, TRBD1, lacks DNA for checking. CDR3 size: 15 residues. Germline assignment: CDR1 LNHDA and CDR2 SQIVND (reference sequence). The CDR3 region is CASRRGQGANYGYTF.

V is TRBV5-4 and J is TRBJ1-4. Germline V gene sequence: CDR1 SGHNT, CDR2 YYREEE (reference sequence). The CDR3 covers 15 residues. The CDR3 sequence is CASSPTGRPNEKLFF.

The gene calls are TRBV12-3 or TRBV12-4 and TRBJ2-1; TCRdb's D call of TRBD2 is untestable without DNA. The CDR3 runs 15 residues. The chain's CDR3 is CASSSGTYPYNEQFF.

The chain couples TRBV12-3 or TRBV12-4 to TRBJ1-3; the TRBD1 assignment by TCRdb is unverifiable without DNA. The CDR3 has 15 amino acids. CDR3 sequence reads: CASSPSRDLRNTIYF.

The gene calls are TRBV20-1 and TRBJ2-1; TCRdb reports TRBD2, a call that lacks DNA to check it against. Germline loops: CDR1 DFQATT, CDR2 SNEGSKA (reference sequence). The CDR3 runs to 15 residues. The CDR3 loop is CSAKSRGSVYNEQFF.